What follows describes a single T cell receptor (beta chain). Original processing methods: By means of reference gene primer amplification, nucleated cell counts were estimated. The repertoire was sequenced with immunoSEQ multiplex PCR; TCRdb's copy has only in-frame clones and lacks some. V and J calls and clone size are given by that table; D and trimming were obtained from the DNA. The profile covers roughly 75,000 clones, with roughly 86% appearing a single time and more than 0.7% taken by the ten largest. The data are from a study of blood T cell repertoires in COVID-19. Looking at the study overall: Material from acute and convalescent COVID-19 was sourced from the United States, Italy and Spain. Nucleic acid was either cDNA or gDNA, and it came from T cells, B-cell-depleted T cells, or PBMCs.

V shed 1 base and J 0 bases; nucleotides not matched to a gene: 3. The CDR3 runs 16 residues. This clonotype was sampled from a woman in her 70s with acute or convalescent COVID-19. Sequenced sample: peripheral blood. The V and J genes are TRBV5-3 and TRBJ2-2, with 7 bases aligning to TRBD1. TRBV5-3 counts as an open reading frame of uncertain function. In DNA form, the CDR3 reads TGTGCCAGAAGCTTGAACAGGGGCGCGAACACCGGGGAGCTGTTTTTT. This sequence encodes CARSLNRGANTGELFF.